The next 13 T cell receptor beta chains were all read from a single sample in a study of human T cells and chemical hapten exposure (dated by TCRdb to the early 2020s). This specimen's time point label, per the study, means: pre-sensitization, week 0. The meaning of the sample's treatment or condition label: therapeutic diphenylcyclopropenone sensitization with weekly scalp DPC. Library creation used RACE. The sequencing machine was a NextSeq 500. Using fastp at Q25 and MiXCR, TCRdb reprocessed the public reads and kept productive beta chains. A single entry per CDR3 protein holds the most common genes and DNA from its merged rows. Within this sample are about 380,000 distinct CDR3 sequences, with 4.5% to 6% of them counted one time only. Just over 2.5% of the sample is in the top ten clones. Sample: whole blood, taken in connection with sensitization to the hapten diphenylcyclopropenone (DPC). These receptors were collected from a woman between 50 and 59 years old with alopecia areata. Some clones in this sample may be carry-over from other donors' samples.

This clonotype has at least ten counts. J is TRBJ2-7 and V is TRBV30; D gene ambiguous. Looked up from germline, CDR1 is GTSNPN and CDR2 is SVGIG (reference sequence). V lost 5 bases and J 0 bases, leaving 8 bases between the germline ends. The CDR3 contains 12 residues. The CDR3 reads CAWRTASYEQYF. CDR3 DNA: TGTGCCTGGCGTACAGCCTCCTACGAGCAGTACTTC.

Of note for this clonotype: A read error may be the cause here, since a much bigger clone is one base away. CDR3: CASNETGGEQFF. CDR3 nucleotide sequence: TGTGCCAGCAATGAGACAGGCGGTGAGCAGTTCTTC. This chain links TRBV6-1 with TRBJ2-1; a weak D match, TRBD1 (6 bases). Germline V gene sequence: CDR1 MNHNS, CDR2 SASEGT. The CDR3 contains 12 residues. Between the trimmed V and J ends, which lost 7 bases and 9 bases, there was a span of 13 bases.

In this sample, this clonotype turned up many times. This rearrangement joins TRBV21-1 to TRBJ2-1; the table's D call of TRBD1 was not tested on the DNA. TRBV21-1 is noted as a pseudogene. The CDR3 has 16 amino acids. The CDR3 sequence is CASSTPRLGTYNEQFF. In DNA, the CDR3 is TGTGCCAGCAGCACCCCCAGACTTGGAACCTACAATGAGCAGTTCTTC.

This clonotype was seen ten or more times. The rearrangement links TRBV24-1 to TRBJ2-1; 9 bases align to TRBD2. The CDR3 runs 16 residues. Unmatched junction bases numbered 4, after V lost 3 bases and J lost 2 bases. Germline CDR1 reads KGHDR; CDR2 reads SFDVKD. CDR3 nucleotides: TGTGCCACCAGTGATCGCGGCGGGGGGGCCTACAATGAGCAGTTCTTC. Amino acids: CATSDRGGGAYNEQFF.

The chain has TRBV5-6 and TRBJ2-1; D is possibly TRBD2 (5 bases). Trimming took 4 bases from V and 0 from J, leaving 17 bases between them. Germline V gene sequence: CDR1 SGHDT, CDR2 YYEEEE. The CDR3 is 17 residues long. The CDR3 DNA follows: TGTGCCAGCAGCCTGCCCCCTAGCAAGAGCTCCTACAATGAGCAGTTCTTC. This translates into CASSLPPSKSSYNEQFF.

This clonotype has only a few counts. The V gene is TRBV7-6, the J gene TRBJ1-2; D gene unclear. Germline loops: CDR1 SGHVS, CDR2 FNYEAQ. V gave up 4 bases and J gave up 6 bases, with 15 bases separating them. This CDR3 is built from 14 residues. CDR3 residues: CASSSADMRDGYTF. CDR3 bases: TGTGCCAGCAGCTCAGCAGACATGCGCGATGGCTACACCTTC.

This clonotype was found many times. The chain is built from TRBV20-1 and TRBJ2-3; no clear D. The germline V and J ends were trimmed by 1 base and 4 bases, with 6 bases remaining between them. From germline, CDR1 is DFQATT and CDR2 SNEGSKA (reference sequence). The CDR3 consists of 12 residues. The CDR3 reads CSARVGPDTQYF. DNA of the CDR3: TGCAGTGCTAGAGTAGGCCCAGATACGCAGTATTTT.

This clonotype was observed a few times. The chain employs TRBV11-2 and TRBJ2-7; D is uncertain. The CDR3 length is 14 residues. Germline CDR1 reads SGHAT; CDR2 reads FQNNGV. Trimming took 1 base from V and 1 from J, leaving 8 bases between them. The CDR3 DNA sequence: TGTGCCAGCAGCTTAGGCCCAGCTTCCTACGAGCAGTACTTC. Protein: CASSLGPASYEQYF.

This clonotype was recorded a few times. The gene calls are TRBV7-9 and TRBJ2-5; unclear D gene. This CDR3 region has 12 residues. The V end was cut by 5 bases, the J end by 5 bases, with 9 bases between. Germline CDR1 reads SEHNR; CDR2 reads FQNEAQ (reference sequence). The CDR3 sequence is CASSRMGETQYF. The CDR3 region has the DNA TGTGCCAGCAGCCGGATGGGGGAGACCCAGTACTTC.

In this sample, this clonotype turned up many times. V usage is TRBV7-6 and J usage is TRBJ2-1, with no clear D. Trimming cost V 1 base and J 8 bases, with 12 bases left between them. The germline V gene encodes CDR1 SGHVS and CDR2 FNYEAQ. The CDR3 has 14 amino acids. The CDR3, as DNA: TGTGCCAGCAGCTTAGAACTGGCCTCGTATGAGCAGTTCTTC. Translation gives CASSLELASYEQFF.

This chain connects TRBV4-2 to TRBJ1-3; no firm D call. The CDR3 runs to 17 residues. Trimming removed 3 bases at V and 0 bases at J, with 15 bases between. In germline, CDR1 is LGHNA, CDR2 YNFKEQ. The CDR3 bases are TGTGCCAGCAGCCACGCTTTGGGGATAGACTCTGGAAACACCATATATTTT. Translated, it gives CASSHALGIDSGNTIYF.

This clonotype was found a few times. V and J are TRBV7-2 and TRBJ1-3; no reliable D call. Germline V gene sequence: CDR1 SGHTA, CDR2 FQGNSA. V lost 3 bases and J lost 0, with 9 bases in between. The CDR3 contains 15 residues. CDR3 amino acids: CASSLGYGSGNTIYF. The DNA of the CDR3 is TGTGCCAGCAGCTTGGGCTACGGCTCTGGAAACACCATATATTTT.

This clonotype was seen ten or more times. The genes are TRBV6-5 and TRBJ2-2, with 10 bases matching TRBD2. CDR3 size: 16 residues. CDR1 is MNHEY and CDR2 is SVGAGI in the germline V gene. The junction had 10 bases not matched to a gene; V was cut back by 6 bases and J by 6 bases. The DNA for the CDR3 is TGTGCCAGCAGACCTCCCAGCGGGGGGGCTTCCGGGGAGCTGTTTTTT. This codes for CASRPPSGGASGELFF.